This TCR beta chain was sequenced for a study of immune heterogeneity within non-small cell lung tumors. Notes on the study in general: A moderate but significant correlation was observed between local T-cell clonality and local tumor mutational burden (R about 0.35).

Genomic DNA from bulk tumor acted as the template, and about 570 ng was loaded per sample. From each primary tumor, several far-apart biopsies were obtained during surgery. Those enrolled were patients newly diagnosed with untreated non-small cell lung cancer and undergoing curative surgery. A first 10-cycle multiplex round used 32 V-gene and 13 J-gene primers on TCR beta CDR3. TCRdb itself ran the multiplex PCR reads through MiXCR, one entry per CDR3 protein. The sample holds roughly 1,800 distinct CDR3 sequences, around 21% seen once. By sample fraction, this clonotype is medium-sized (0.01 to 0.1%). The target antigen is unknown. The germline V gene has CDR1 SGHKS and CDR2 YYEKEE (reference sequence). This CDR3 contains 16 residues. The V and J ends lost 2 bases and 2 bases, in that order; junction bases with no gene match: 8.

The chain recombines TRBV5-5 with TRBJ2-5; 8 nucleotides agree with TRBD2. The clonotype was recovered from a woman aged 45-59 years with non-small cell lung cancer. Sequencing used lung tumor tissue. The CDR3 DNA follows: TGTGCCAGCAGCTTAGGAACGGGGGGGAATCAAGAGACCCAGTACTTC. This gives the protein CASSLGTGGNQETQYF.